The following is a TCR beta chain sequence with its context. There is no known antigen for this receptor. One base away there is no much larger clone; base qualities are not given. The CDR3 goes from the cysteine to the phenylalanine over 18 residues. Only CDR3 DNA remains: 54 bases, in frame from the first base. The germline V gene (reference sequence) yields LNHNV for CDR1 and YYDKDF for CDR2. The germline V end is reduced by 0 bases and the J end by 4 bases; junction bases left unmatched: 13. Receptor libraries were prepared by the immunoSEQ multiplex PCR assay. The table comes from immuneACCESS by way of TCRdb, which keeps in-frame sequences with V and J called. Part of the clones is missing from these tables; in studies checked, under half for an unresolved V gene and the rest for unknown reasons. The sample contains about 83,000 clones, around 94% of them found a single time. The top ten clones comprise roughly 0.25% of the sample.

The record originates from a study of technical replicates of blood from a few donors (dated by TCRdb to the late 2010s). The receptor was derived from a human donor in good health. Specimen: T cells isolated from PBMCs. The V and J genes are TRBV15 and TRBJ2-3; 7 central bases correspond to TRBD2. The nucleotide sequence is given as TGTGCCACCAGCAGAGATCTAAACCTGGGGAGGGCTGCAGATACGCAGTATTTT. It is translated as CATSRDLNLGRAADTQYF.